The present T cell receptor (beta chain) was sequenced within a study of identical twins. Study results and limitations: Donors were not followed over many years; analysis was cross-sectional.

Among all donors, each was a healthy Caucasian. The germline CDR1 and CDR2 sequences are MGHRA and YSYEKL. The CDR3 extends over 17 amino acids. The V gene end was trimmed by 4 bases and the J gene end by 4 bases; junction bases not matched to a gene: 14. In the case of this clonotype: Its antigen is still unknown.

One entry per CDR3 protein results from TCRdb running MiXCR on the 5' RACE reads. The repertoire holds around 290,000 distinct CDR3 sequences, with roughly 8.6% as singletons. This sample was also put to use in a study of yellow fever vaccine responses in identical twins.

The sequence was obtained from a woman in her late teens or twenties in good health. V and J are TRBV4-1 and TRBJ2-3, with 7 nucleotides matching TRBD2. Sequencing was performed on CD8+ T cells sorted from blood. The CDR3: CASSRRFWGGMPDTQYF. CDR3 DNA: TGCGCCAGCAGCCGCCGTTTTTGGGGGGGGATGCCAGATACGCAGTATTTT.